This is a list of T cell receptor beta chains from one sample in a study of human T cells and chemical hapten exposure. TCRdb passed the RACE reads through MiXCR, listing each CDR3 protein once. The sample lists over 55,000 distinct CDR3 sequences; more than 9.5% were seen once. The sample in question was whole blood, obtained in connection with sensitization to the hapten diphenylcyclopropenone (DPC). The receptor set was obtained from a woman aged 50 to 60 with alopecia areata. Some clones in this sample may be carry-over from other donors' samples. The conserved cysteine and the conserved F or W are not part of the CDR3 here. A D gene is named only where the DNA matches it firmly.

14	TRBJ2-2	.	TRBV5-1	ASSLDGGRGTGELF
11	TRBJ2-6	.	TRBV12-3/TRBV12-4	ASRASGANVLT
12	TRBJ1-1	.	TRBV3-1	ASSVNTMNTEAF
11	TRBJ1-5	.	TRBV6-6	ASRPSSNQPQH
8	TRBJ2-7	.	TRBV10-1	AVLFGEQY
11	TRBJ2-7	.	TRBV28	ASSPPPLYEQY
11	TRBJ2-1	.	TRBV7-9	ASSSWDSIEQF
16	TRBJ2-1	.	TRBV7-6	ASSLGPGGSMIINEQF
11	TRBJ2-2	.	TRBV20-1	SAGRQTTGELF
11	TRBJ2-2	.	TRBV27	ASRQMNTGELF
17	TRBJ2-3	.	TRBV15	ATSSDVMGAVISTDTQY
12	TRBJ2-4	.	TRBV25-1	ASSEHRGVNIQY
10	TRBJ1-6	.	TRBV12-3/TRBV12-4	ASSFAGDPLH
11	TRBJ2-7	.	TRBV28	ASSLTDPYEQY
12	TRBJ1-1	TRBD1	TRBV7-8	ASSLRQGAAEAF
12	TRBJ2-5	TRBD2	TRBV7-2	ASSSAGLQETQY
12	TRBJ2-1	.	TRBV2	ASLGEYPLDEQF
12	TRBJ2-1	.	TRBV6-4	ASSEGSAGNEQF
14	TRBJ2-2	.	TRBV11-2	ASSLGPYRNTGELF
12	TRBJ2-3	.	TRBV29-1	SPEGPEGTDTQY
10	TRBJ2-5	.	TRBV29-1	STSSGGMTQY
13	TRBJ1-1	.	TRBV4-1	ASERGEGLRTEAF
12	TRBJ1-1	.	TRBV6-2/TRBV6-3	ASTPPGPDTEAF
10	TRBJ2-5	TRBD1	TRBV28	ASRGGAETQY
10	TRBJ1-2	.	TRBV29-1	SVETDYYGYT
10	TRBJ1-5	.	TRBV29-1	SVEDPTGPQH
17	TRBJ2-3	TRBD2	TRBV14	ASSRVGLAGILSTDTQY
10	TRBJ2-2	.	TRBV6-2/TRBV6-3	ASRERTGELF
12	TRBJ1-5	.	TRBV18	ASSQDSTTIPQH
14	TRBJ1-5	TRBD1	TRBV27	ASSRLGQDFIQPQH
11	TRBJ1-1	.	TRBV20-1	SANDNRNTEAF
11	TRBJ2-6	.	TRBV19	ASSGSGANVLT
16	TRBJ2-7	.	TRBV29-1	SVTRMSAGGRSSYEQY
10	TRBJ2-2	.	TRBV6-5	ASSFGTGELF
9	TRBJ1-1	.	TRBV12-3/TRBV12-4	ASSSTYRAF
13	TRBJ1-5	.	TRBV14	ASSPGGRGNQPQH
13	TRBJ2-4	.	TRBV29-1	SVEDGASAKNIQY
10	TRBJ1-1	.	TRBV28	ASSSPPTEAF
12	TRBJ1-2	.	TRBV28	ASSSNRRPYGYT
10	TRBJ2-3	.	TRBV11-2	ASSSSGDTQY
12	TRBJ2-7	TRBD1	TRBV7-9	ASSQGQGFDEQY
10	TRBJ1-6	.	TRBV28	ASSFGPGALH
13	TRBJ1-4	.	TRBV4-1	ASSQGPVANEKLF
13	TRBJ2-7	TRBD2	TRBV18	ASSASAGGPYEQY
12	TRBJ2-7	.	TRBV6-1	ASGEPGQSYEQY
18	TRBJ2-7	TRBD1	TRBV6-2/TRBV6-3	ASSSHSRTGLDVQSYEQY
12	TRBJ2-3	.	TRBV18	ASSPGGRTDTQY
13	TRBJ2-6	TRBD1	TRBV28	ASSLQGAGANVLT
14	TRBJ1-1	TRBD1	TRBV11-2	ASSFGQGVRSTEAF
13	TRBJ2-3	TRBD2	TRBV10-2	ASSERRGGTDTQY
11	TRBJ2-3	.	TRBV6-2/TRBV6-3	ASEGSEEDTQY
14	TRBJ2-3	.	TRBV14	ASSHPGSAGTDTQY